A single sample gave rise to the 3 T cell receptor beta chains below, sequenced in a study of blood T cell repertoires in COVID-19. The protocol was immunoSEQ multiplex PCR, while the TCRdb copy is restricted to in-frame clones and leaves out a portion. The sample has 250,000 to 300,000 clones, under 90% seen once. The specimen was PBMCs or T cells enriched from blood (not recorded which). These TCRs come from a woman aged 35 to 49 who had recovered from COVID-19.

The chain uses TRBV29-1 and TRBJ2-3; no reliable D call. The CDR3 extends over 13 amino acids. With 4 bases removed from V and 5 bases from J, the gap between germline ends came to 13 bases. Germline loops: CDR1 SQVTM, CDR2 ANQGSEA. CDR3 DNA sequence: TGCAGCGTTGCACAGTCAAAGAGAGATACGCAGTATTTT. This encodes CSVAQSKRDTQYF.

CDR3 residues: CASSLRQESSYNEQFF. CDR3 coding DNA: TGTGCCAGCAGCCTGCGTCAGGAAAGCTCCTACAATGAGCAGTTCTTC. The V gene is TRBV7-8, the J gene TRBJ2-1, with D uncertain. The ends were cut back, 5 bases at V and 0 bases at J, with 14 bases in the middle. The germline V gene encodes CDR1 SGHVS and CDR2 FQNEAQ. The CDR3 is 16 amino acids.

The gene calls are TRBV28 and TRBJ2-5; no definite D call. This CDR3 contains 12 residues. Germline CDR1 is MDHEN and CDR2 is SYDVKM. Trimming left V 8 bases short and J 5 bases short, with 12 bases between. The CDR3 coding sequence is TGTGCCAGCGGTAACCCACGGGAGACCCAGTACTTC. It codes for CASGNPRETQYF.